Listed below are T cell receptor beta chains from one sample, sequenced in a study of Ad26.COV2.S vaccination and SARS-CoV-2 variants. Data came from immunoSEQ multiplex PCR; TCRdb stores just in-frame clones and leaves some out. The top ten clones hold roughly 3% of a sample with under 250,000 clones, roughly 85% of them seen once. The sample was peripheral blood, taken in a trial of Ad26.COV2.S vaccine versus placebo. Receptors originate from a person aged 18-60 years who received the Ad26.COV2.S COVID-19 vaccine or a placebo. CDR3s include the opening cysteine and the closing phenylalanine or tryptophan. Fields, in order: J gene, clone size, CDR3 length, V gene, D gene, CDR3 DNA, CDR3 protein. A D gene is named only where the DNA matches it firmly. Only part of the rows carry a size: once, few, many, or a class if the clone is expanded.

TRBJ2-1 . 19 TRBV5-1 TRBD2 TGCGCCAGCAGCTTCTCTAGGACTAGCGGGAGGGTCTCCTACAATGAGCAGTTCTTC CASSFSRTSGRVSYNEQFF
TRBJ1-1 . 12 TRBV7-3 . TGTGCCAGCAGCGACAGAAACACTGAAGCTTTCTTT CASSDRNTEAFF
TRBJ2-7 . 9 TRBV7-6 . TGTGCCGGATTAAACGAGCAGTACTTC CAGLNEQYF
TRBJ1-1 . 12 TRBV11-1 . TGTGCCAGCAGGGTGGGATACGGTGAAGCTTTCTTT CASRVGYGEAFF
TRBJ1-1 once 13 TRBV18 . TGTGCCAGCTCACCAATGCAGAACACTGAAGCTTTCTTT CASSPMQNTEAFF
TRBJ1-4 . 14 TRBV6-6 . TGTGCCAGCAGTTGGACATCCGTCAATGAAAAACTGTTTTTT CASSWTSVNEKLFF
TRBJ2-5 . 17 TRBV3-1/TRBV3-2 . TGTGCCAGCAGCCAAGGTGCTATAGGGGCGCGGAGAGAGACCCAGTACTTC CASSQGAIGARRETQYF
TRBJ2-3 . 15 TRBV11-2 . TGTGCCAGCAGCTTAACGACTGGGGGGCCAGATACGCAGTATTTT CASSLTTGGPDTQYF
TRBJ1-2 . 15 TRBV7-9 . TGTGCCAGCAGTAACACCTCGGGACACAATTATGGCTACACCTTC CASSNTSGHNYGYTF
TRBJ2-7 . 16 TRBV18 TRBD2 TGTGCCAGCTCACCGATAATAGCGGGGGCGTCCTACGAGCAGTACTTC CASSPIIAGASYEQYF
TRBJ2-7 . 16 TRBV7-9 . TGTGCCAGCAGCTTAGATGGCAGTCCCACTCCCTACGAGCAGTACTTC CASSLDGSPTPYEQYF
TRBJ2-7 . 12 TRBV30 . TGTGCCTGGACGGACGGCTCCTACGAGCAGTACTTC CAWTDGSYEQYF
TRBJ1-5 . 15 TRBV6-1 . TGTGCCAGCAGTGAAGCAACGGGGGGTAATCAGCCCCAGCATTTT CASSEATGGNQPQHF
TRBJ1-2 once 13 TRBV29-1 . TGCAGCCAAAAGGCAGGTCGTAACTATGGCTACACCTTC CSQKAGRNYGYTF
TRBJ2-6 . 14 TRBV9 . TGTGCCAGCAGCCCGGCAGCAGGGGCCAACGTCCTGACTTTC CASSPAAGANVLTF
TRBJ2-7 once 12 TRBV5-4 . TGTGCCAGCAACCACCCCGGCTACGAGCAGTACTTC CASNHPGYEQYF
TRBJ2-1 . 18 TRBV2 TRBD2 TGTGCCAGCAGTCTAGGGGGCCTAGCGGGAGGACCCTACAATGAGCAGTTCTTC CASSLGGLAGGPYNEQFF
TRBJ2-7 . 14 TRBV7-2 . TGTGCCAGCAGCTTGTCCCACAGCTCCTACGAGCAGTACTTC CASSLSHSSYEQYF
TRBJ2-1 . 14 TRBV7-3 . TGTGCCAGCAGACTCTCTCCGGGGACGCACGAGCAGTTCTTC CASRLSPGTHEQFF
TRBJ1-2 . 18 TRBV27 TRBD1 TGTGCCAGCAGATCAGTCGGGACAGGGGGGCCTTCTAACTATGGCTACACCTTC CASRSVGTGGPSNYGYTF
TRBJ2-5 . 14 TRBV12-5 . TGTGCTAGTGGTTTGGTACCTGGTGAGGAGACCCAGTACTTC CASGLVPGEETQYF
TRBJ2-3 . 16 TRBV7-8 TRBD2 TGTGCCAGCAGCTTAGCACTAGCGGGAGCCCCAGATACGCAGTATTTT CASSLALAGAPDTQYF
TRBJ1-5 . 14 TRBV19 . TGTGCCAGTAGTATCAGAACAGGCAATCAGCCCCAGCATTTT CASSIRTGNQPQHF